The 29 T cell receptor beta chains in this list originate from one sample, sequenced in a study of blood T cell repertoires in COVID-19. Repertoires were generated with immunoSEQ multiplex PCR, while TCRdb's copy carries only in-frame clones and drops some. In the table there are about 250,000 clones, 80% to 85% of which are singletons. Sequenced sample: peripheral blood. These receptors all come from a man between 45 and 60 years old with active or convalescent COVID-19.

Here the CDR3 reads CASSIPEGAEAFF. Written as DNA, the CDR3 is TGTGCCAGTAGTATACCCGAGGGGGCTGAAGCTTTCTTT. The chain couples TRBV19 to TRBJ1-1; maybe TRBD1 (6 bases). This CDR3 contains 13 residues. Germline CDR1 and CDR2: LNHDA and SQIVND (reference sequence). With 2 bases removed from V and 6 bases from J, the gap between germline ends came to 10 bases.

The J gene is TRBJ2-3, the V gene TRBV7-9; D possibly corresponds to TRBD2 (6 bases). CDR1 is SEHNR and CDR2 is FQNEAQ in the germline V gene (reference sequence). The CDR3 covers 15 residues. V shed 0 bases and J shed 5 bases, with 12 bases lying between them. CDR3 nucleotides: TGTGCCAGCAGCTTAGCCGCGGGAATAGGAGATACGCAGTATTTT. It specifies CASSLAAGIGDTQYF.

This rearrangement joins TRBV20-1 to TRBJ1-2, with unresolved D. V was cut by 1 base and J by 6 bases, with 6 bases left in between. This CDR3 comprises 11 residues. Germline V gene lookup returns CDR1 DFQATT and CDR2 SNEGSKA (reference sequence). This CDR3 reads CSARVLDGYTF. CDR3 DNA sequence: TGCAGTGCTAGAGTTCTCGATGGCTACACCTTC.

The gene calls are TRBV3-1 (or the pseudogene TRBV3-2) and TRBJ1-2, with 8 bases lining up with TRBD1. CDR1 is LGHDT and CDR2 is YNNKEL in the germline V gene (reference sequence). V lost 4 bases to trimming and J lost 7 bases; unmatched junction nucleotides: 5. The CDR3 is made up of 13 amino acids. The CDR3 sequence: CASSRQGLSGYTF. CDR3 in DNA: TGTGCCAGCAGCCGACAGGGGTTGAGTGGCTACACCTTC.

V and J are TRBV11-2 and TRBJ1-1, with TRBD1 as a possible D gene (5 bases). Trimming stripped 0 bases from V and 10 bases from J, with 15 bases between. CDR3 length: 14 residues. Germline CDR1 reads SGHAT; CDR2 reads FQNNGV. The CDR3 sequence: CASSLDARLRGAFF. The CDR3 region has the DNA TGTGCCAGCAGCTTAGATGCAAGGCTTAGGGGAGCTTTCTTT.

V is TRBV19 and J is TRBJ2-3; 9 bases match TRBD2. This CDR3 contains 16 residues. Germline CDR1 reads LNHDA; CDR2 reads SQIVND (reference sequence). V was clipped by 5 bases and J by 2 bases; unmatched bases: 8. The CDR3 region is CASSPPERGVTDTQYF. The CDR3 region has the DNA TGTGCCAGTAGTCCCCCAGAGCGGGGGGTCACAGATACGCAGTATTTT.

The V and J genes are TRBV30 and TRBJ1-1; D not resolved. V lost 2 bases, J lost 5 bases, and 6 bases lay in between. The CDR3 has 11 residues. The germline V gene has CDR1 GTSNPN and CDR2 SVGIG (reference sequence). In DNA form, the CDR3 reads TGTGCCTGGAGTATCCTTACTGAAGCTTTCTTT. Residues: CAWSILTEAFF.

This chain connects TRBV6-5 to TRBJ1-5; D unresolved. The germline CDR1 and CDR2 sequences are MNHEY and SVGAGI. The CDR3 loop spans 12 amino acids. V shed 10 bases and J shed 5 bases, with 12 bases lying between them. The CDR3 here is CATHPEYQPQHF. DNA of the CDR3: TGTGCCACGCACCCGGAGTATCAGCCCCAGCATTTT.

The chain employs TRBV7-2 and TRBJ1-1, with D perhaps TRBD1 (5 bases). Germline V gene data show CDR1 as SGHTA and CDR2 as FQGNSA. Trimming took 2 bases from V and 3 from J, leaving 22 bases between them. The CDR3 has 18 residues. The CDR3 bases are TGTGCCAGCAGCTTATATCTCCAGGGTACGACTTTAGACACTGAAGCTTTCTTT. Residues: CASSLYLQGTTLDTEAFF.

This clone was counted only a few times. V gene TRBV11-2 combines with J gene TRBJ2-3; no definite D call. The CDR3 contains 12 residues. Germline CDR1 is SGHAT and CDR2 is FQNNGV. V lost 5 bases and J lost 6, with 9 bases in between. The CDR3 nucleotides read TGTGCCAGCAGCCCCCGGGTGGATACGCAGTATTTT. Translated: CASSPRVDTQYF.

The V and J genes are TRBV23-1 and TRBJ1-2; TRBD1 might be the D (5 bases). TRBV23-1 is designated an ORF whose function remains uncertain. V was cut by 1 base and J by 6 bases, with 12 bases left in between. This CDR3 is 14 amino acids long. CDR3 residues: CASSQFVREDGYTF. The DNA for the CDR3 is TGCGCCAGCAGTCAATTTGTCAGGGAAGATGGCTACACCTTC.

The V call is TRBV27, the J call TRBJ1-1, with unresolved D. Trimming left V 8 bases short and J 7 bases short, with 17 bases between. The CDR3 is 13 residues long. The germline CDR1 and CDR2 sequences are MNHEY and SMNVEV (reference sequence). The CDR3 DNA reads as TGTGCCAGCGGGCGCTACTGGGTTGGTGAAGCTTTCTTT. Translating gives CASGRYWVGEAFF.

The table lists this clone with a few counts. The chain couples TRBV4-1 to TRBJ1-2; D unresolved. V lost 3 bases and J lost 8, with 19 bases in between. CDR1 is MGHRA, CDR2 YSYEKL, per germline. This CDR3 comprises 15 residues. The CDR3, as DNA: TGCGCCAGCAGCCAGGCGGGAGACGCCGCGCAAGGCTACACCTTC. Residues: CASSQAGDAAQGYTF.

The V call is TRBV19, the J call TRBJ2-1; 11 bases fit TRBD2. V was pared by 6 bases and J by 5 bases, with 6 bases of the junction left unmatched. CDR3 size: 15 residues. Germline V CDR1 and CDR2: LNHDA, SQIVND (reference sequence). CDR3 region: CASSVSGGAHNEQFF. Here the CDR3 DNA reads TGTGCCAGTAGCGTTAGCGGGGGGGCCCACAATGAGCAGTTCTTC.

This chain uses TRBV3-1 (or the pseudogene TRBV3-2) with TRBJ2-3; D might be TRBD2 (5 bases). With 4 bases removed from V and 6 bases from J, the gap between germline ends came to 17 bases. This CDR3 comprises 15 residues. Germline V gene sequence: CDR1 LGHDT, CDR2 YNNKEL (reference sequence). This CDR3 is CASSRRTAPADTQYF. CDR3 coding DNA: TGTGCCAGCAGCCGCCGGACTGCTCCCGCCGATACGCAGTATTTT.

This clone came up once. The chain links TRBV20-1 to TRBJ2-1, with 9 bases matching TRBD1. From germline, CDR1 is DFQATT and CDR2 SNEGSKA (reference sequence). This CDR3 spans 14 amino acids. Trimming removed 3 bases from V and 4 bases from J; junction bases left unmatched: 4. The CDR3 nucleotides are TGCAGTGCTAGTCGGGACAGGGATTACAATGAGCAGTTCTTC. As protein: CSASRDRDYNEQFF.

The gene calls are TRBV9 and TRBJ2-5, with 11 bases that match TRBD2. J gave up 9 bases and V 0 bases, and 7 bases lay outside the gene matches. The CDR3 is made up of 15 amino acids. CDR1 is SGDLS and CDR2 is YYNGEE in the germline V gene. CDR3 residues: CASSVATSGDGAQYF. The CDR3 DNA reads TGTGCCAGCAGCGTAGCGACTAGCGGGGACGGGGCCCAGTACTTC. Drawing the rest from reference TRBV9 and TRBJ2-5, the complete variable domain is DSGVTQTPKHLITATGQRVTLRCSPRSGDLSVYWYQQSLDQGLQFLIQYYNGEERAKGNILERFSAQQFPDLHSELNLSSLELGDSALYFCASSVATSGDGAQYFGPGTRLLVL.

This clone was counted once. This chain uses TRBV19 with TRBJ2-1; 8 nucleotides match TRBD2. Germline trimming cut 6 bases from V and 7 bases from J; bases unmatched to any gene: 14. Looked up from germline, CDR1 is LNHDA and CDR2 is SQIVND (reference sequence). This CDR3 is built from 16 residues. This chain's CDR3 is CASSTPLAGIRNEQFF. The CDR3 DNA follows: TGTGCCAGTAGCACTCCTCTAGCGGGCATCAGGAATGAGCAGTTCTTC.

This chain connects TRBV9 to TRBJ1-3; TRBD1 matches at 11 bases. The germline CDR1 and CDR2 sequences are SGDLS and YYNGEE. The CDR3 sequence is 14 residues long. J gave up 7 bases and V 3 bases, and 3 bases lay outside the gene matches. The CDR3 DNA sequence: TGTGCCAGCAGCGCGGGACAGGGGGGGAACACCATATATTTT. Its protein product is CASSAGQGGNTIYF.

V is TRBV6-6 and J is TRBJ2-1, with TRBD1 identical over 7 bases. The germline V gene encodes CDR1 MNHNY and CDR2 SVGAGI (reference sequence). V was pared by 5 bases and J by 5 bases, with 0 bases of the junction left unmatched. The CDR3 totals 12 residues. As DNA, the CDR3 is TGTGCCAGCAGTGGGACAGACAATGAGCAGTTCTTC. It translates to CASSGTDNEQFF.

The rearrangement uses TRBV2 and TRBJ1-2; a possible D gene is TRBD1 (5 bases). Germline values: CDR1 SNHLY, CDR2 FYNNEI. Trimming took 7 bases from V and 1 from J, leaving 16 bases between them. The CDR3 is 15 amino acids. The DNA for the CDR3 is TGTGCCAGCACCCCTTTGGACAATCTTAACTATGGCTACACCTTC. Translated: CASTPLDNLNYGYTF.

The gene calls are TRBV5-1 and TRBJ1-1; 8 bases agree with TRBD1. The germline V gene encodes CDR1 SGHRS and CDR2 YFSETQ. V lost 3 bases to trimming and J lost 6 bases; unmatched junction nucleotides: 13. The CDR3 has 16 amino acids. CDR3 region: CASSSGTGSLYAEAFF. In nucleotides, the CDR3 is TGCGCCAGCAGCTCCGGGACAGGAAGCCTGTACGCTGAAGCTTTCTTT.

The chain couples TRBV2 to TRBJ2-3, with TRBD2 identical over 9 bases. The germline CDR1 and CDR2 sequences are SNHLY and FYNNEI. The CDR3 runs to 15 residues. V lost 6 bases, J lost 3 bases, and 7 bases stayed unmatched. CDR3 sequence: CASRLTSGHTDTQYF. The CDR3, as DNA: TGTGCCAGCAGGCTGACTAGCGGACATACAGATACGCAGTATTTT.

This chain links TRBV15 with TRBJ2-1; the D gene is possibly TRBD2 (6 bases). Germline V gene data show CDR1 as LNHNV and CDR2 as YYDKDF (reference sequence). The V gene lost 4 bases and the J gene lost 3 bases, with 7 bases spanning the gap. The CDR3 covers 13 residues. The CDR3 sequence: CATSTGGYNEQFF. CDR3 sequence (DNA): TGTGCCACCAGCACCGGGGGCTACAATGAGCAGTTCTTC.

This chain uses TRBV29-1 with TRBJ2-1, with 14 bases aligning to TRBD2. Trimming cost V 6 bases and J 7 bases; bases outside gene matches: 5. This CDR3 comprises 14 residues. Germline V gene sequence: CDR1 SQVTM, CDR2 ANQGSEA. CDR3 DNA: TGCAGCGTCTCGCGACTAGCGGGGGGGAATGAGCAGTTCTTC. It yields the protein CSVSRLAGGNEQFF.

CDR3 sequence reads: CATSRESFRNTEAFF. Written as DNA, the CDR3 is TGTGCCACCAGCAGAGAGTCCTTTAGGAACACTGAAGCTTTCTTT. This chain joins TRBV15 and TRBJ1-1; no definite D call. The CDR3 is 15 residues long. In germline, CDR1 is LNHNV, CDR2 YYDKDF (reference sequence). Between the trimmed V and J ends, which lost 0 bases and 1 base, there was a span of 9 bases.

Details on this clone: One end of the junction varies from germline; a read error may be responsible. V gene TRBV14 combines with J gene TRBJ2-7, with D perhaps TRBD1 (6 bases). Germline-derived CDR1 and CDR2 are SGHDN and FVKESK. This CDR3 comprises 15 residues. As DNA, the CDR3 is TGTGCCAGCAGCCCAATACAGGGACCCTCCAACGAGCAGTACTTC. Amino acid sequence: CASSPIQGPSNEQYF.

The V and J genes are TRBV15 and TRBJ1-5, with TRBD1 as a possible D gene (5 bases). Germline-derived CDR1 and CDR2 are LNHNV and YYDKDF (reference sequence). The CDR3 consists of 14 residues. V lost 8 bases and J 6 bases, leaving 17 bases between the germline ends. The CDR3 protein is CATQIGTGAQPQHF. The CDR3 DNA sequence: TGTGCCACCCAGATCGGTACTGGGGCTCAGCCCCAGCATTTT.

The rearrangement joins TRBV6-2 or TRBV6-3 to TRBJ2-1, with D possibly matching TRBD1 (6 bases). CDR1 is MNHEY and CDR2 is SVGEGT in the germline V gene. V was trimmed by 5 bases and J by 5 bases, leaving 19 bases between them. This CDR3 region has 16 residues. The CDR3 region has the DNA TGTGCCAGCAGTACCCTGTCGGGGACACATGACAATGAGCAGTTCTTC. It translates to CASSTLSGTHDNEQFF.